One and the same sample provided the 4 T cell receptor beta chains below, sequenced in a study of a mutant IDH1 vaccine in newly diagnosed glioma. Sequencing used immunoSEQ multiplex PCR; TCRdb keeps in-frame clones, though not all of them. The data contain approximately 50,000 clones, around four fifths of them seen just once; the ten biggest clones take up approximately 3.2%. Time point specified: week 47, end of study. Each dose delivered 300 ug of mutant IDH1 20-mer peptide subcutaneously with imiquimod. These receptors are not linked to any known antigen. The specimen comprised PBMCs, sampled from a glioma patient whose treatment included an IDH1 peptide vaccine. Receptors were obtained from a woman in her forties or fifties with glioma.

This sequence joins TRBV5-1 and TRBJ2-2, with a possible D match to TRBD1 (5 bases). The CDR3 is made up of 15 amino acids. Per the germline V gene, CDR1 is SGHRS and CDR2 is YFSETQ. V was clipped by 4 bases and J by 0 bases, with 10 bases between them. The CDR3 here is CASSLEGANTGELFF. CDR3 bases: TGCGCCAGCAGCCTGGAAGGGGCGAACACCGGGGAGCTGTTTTTT. The complete variable domain, with remaining parts taken from reference TRBV5-1 and TRBJ2-2, reads KAGVTQTPRYLIKTRGQQVTLSCSPISGHRSVSWYQQTPGQGLQFLFEYFSETQRNKGNFPGRFSGRQFSNSRSEMNVSTLELGDSALYLCASSLEGANTGELFFGEGSRLTVL.

The chain couples TRBV5-6 to TRBJ1-4; 10 bases map to TRBD1. The CDR3 extends over 17 amino acids. Unmatched junction bases numbered 10, after V lost 4 bases and J lost 4 bases. From germline, CDR1 is SGHDT and CDR2 YYEEEE. DNA for the CDR3: TGTGCCAGCAGCAGACAGGGGGCAGGAAGTGATAATGAAAAACTGTTTTTT. It yields the protein CASSRQGAGSDNEKLFF.

The chain uses TRBV6-1 and TRBJ1-1; D possibly corresponds to TRBD1 (6 bases). The V and J ends lost 2 bases and 4 bases respectively, with 11 bases between them. Per the germline V gene, CDR1 is MNHNS and CDR2 is SASEGT. The CDR3 covers 14 residues. In DNA form, the CDR3 reads TGTGCCAGCAGTGAACCAGGGGTGGGCACTGAAGCTTTCTTT. Its translation is CASSEPGVGTEAFF.

This clone was seen a handful of times. The chain links TRBV2 to TRBJ1-3; D unclear. CDR3 size: 13 residues. V lost 6 bases to trimming and J lost 0 bases, with 6 bases between them. Germline lookup yields CDR1 SNHLY and CDR2 FYNNEI. CDR3 protein: CASRGYSGNTIYF. The CDR3 nucleotides read TGTGCCAGCAGGGGCTACTCTGGAAACACCATATATTTT.